This TCR beta chain is drawn from a study of blood T cell repertoires in COVID-19. The wider study: Sites in the United States, Italy and Spain provided acute and convalescent COVID-19 samples. T cells, B-cell-depleted T cells, or PBMCs supplied cDNA or gDNA.

Original analysis: Estimation of nucleated cell counts was performed using reference gene primer amplification. Sequencing used immunoSEQ multiplex PCR; TCRdb keeps in-frame clones, though not all of them. The V and J calls and clone size are taken from that table; D and trimming were inferred from the DNA. The repertoire consists of approximately 210,000 clones, with approximately 86% occurring once and the leading ten covering 1.5%. The sample consisted of peripheral blood. The receptor comes from a man between 18 and 29 years old with active or convalescent COVID-19.

CDR3 region: CSVGGATSGSWDTQYF. DNA for the CDR3: TGCAGCGTTGGAGGAGCGACTAGCGGGAGTTGGGATACGCAGTATTTT. This rearrangement joins TRBV29-1 to TRBJ2-3; 12 positions agree with TRBD2. Germline-derived CDR1 and CDR2 are SQVTM and ANQGSEA. The CDR3 has 16 residues. V lost 4 bases and J lost 6; bases outside the gene matches: 11.